This TCR beta chain was found in a study of T cells in Graves' hyperthyroidism and ophthalmopathy (dated by TCRdb to the late 2010s). General notes on the study: Peripheral blood samples were taken at initial diagnosis, before any treatment was given. A discovery cohort of roughly 100 patients, roughly 45 with Graves' ophthalmopathy and 55 to 65 with stable Graves' hyperthyroidism, was used to find distinguishing TCR V-J signatures. Whether ophthalmopathy could be predicted prospectively was tested in an independent validation cohort made up of about 18 hyperthyroidism patients plus 17 patients who later progressed to ophthalmopathy. The approximately 97 discovery patients were randomly divided into training and test sets at a 7:3 ratio. The study also compared thyroid tissue and blood T-cell repertoires from five or six Graves' hyperthyroidism patients. Once sampling was done, hyperthyroidism patients were given methimazole at a starting dose of 30 mg daily, whereas ophthalmopathy patients were given high-dose intravenous methylprednisolone. TCR Vbeta CDR3 sequencing of 130 to 150 peripheral blood samples (over 40 ophthalmopathy, around 80 hyperthyroidism and 17 progressor patients) is reported in the paper.

Of note for this clonotype: Its antigen remains unidentified. No clone much larger than this one lies a single base away; base qualities are absent.

The research as a whole found: No statistical method was used to set the sample size in advance, and investigators knew the group allocation. Blood samples also contained most of the expanded thyroid clonotypes (frequency above 0.001), which suggests that blood repertoires may reflect thyroid immune responses. Ophthalmopathy was separated from stable hyperthyroidism by a 13 V-J signature model, with around 88% sensitivity and about 81% specificity obtained in cross-validation and 80%/75% obtained in testing. In validation, progression to ophthalmopathy was predicted by the model with around 70% sensitivity and approximately 78% specificity, a median of 6.5 months before onset.

The TCR beta CDR3 regions were amplified from RNA transcripts. The first round of RT-PCR for the TCR CDR3 was performed with the HTBI primer set and the Qiagen OneStep RT-PCR kit. Libraries were constructed in a second round of multiplex PCR, after which size selection and purification were carried out. Libraries were sequenced paired-end with 100 bp reads on an Illumina HiSeq2000. The study's processing was this. SOAPnuke was used to process the raw data, removing reads that contained adapters or uncalled bases, had a mean Phred below 15, or lacked an exact match to the constant primer or identifier. High-quality paired reads were merged with COPE v1.2.5, and unique nucleotide sequences were defined as clonotypes. MiTCR v1.1 was used to align clonotypes to the IMGT TRBV, TRBD and TRBJ reference segments. The analysis was restricted to V-J combinations with a frequency above 0.0001, which together covered approximately 99% of the repertoires. A TCS score was defined as the ratio between F50 (clonal expansion) and ExV (chaos), using BLOSUM62-based TCRdist between CDR3 peptides within each V-J. Welch's t-statistics and random forest reduced fewer than 550 V-J features to some 14, which were used in a naive Bayes classifier (R e1071). TCRdb handled the public reads itself, with Q25 trimming in fastp and clone calling in MiXCR, and kept productive beta chains. Every distinct CDR3 protein forms one entry, paired with its most common genes and DNA. These V and J calls are TCRdb output, not the study's own analysis. This sample comprises about 520,000 distinct CDR3 sequences, around a quarter of them detected only once. Of the sample, approximately 10% falls within the top ten clones.

The germline V gene encodes CDR1 MGHRA and CDR2 YSYEKL. Trimming costs V 4 bases and J 1 base, and their ends lie 8 bases apart. Spanning cysteine to phenylalanine, the CDR3 consists of 14 amino acids. Kept here is only the CDR3 DNA, which spans 42 bases and is read in frame from base 1. Ophthalmopathy patients had moderately to severely active disease, with a Clinical Activity Score of 3 or more, a NOSPECS grade of 4 or more, and a disease duration of less than 3 months. Any patient with an uncontrolled infection, another autoimmune disease, pregnancy or lactation was excluded. Diagnoses relied on clinical symptoms, serum thyroxine and TRAb, thyroid ultrasound and orbital computed tomography. Ficoll-Paque density gradient centrifugation was used to isolate PBMCs from approximately 10 ml of fresh peripheral blood. Total RNA was extracted using Trizol reagent, and RNA quality was assessed on an Agilent 2100 Bioanalyzer.

The chain is encoded by TRBV4-1 joined to TRBJ1-5, with the D gene not confidently named. The sequenced sample was blood. The source is a woman in her twenties or thirties with Graves' ophthalmopathy. The CDR3 protein sequence reads: CASSLDPSNQPQHF. The DNA is TGCGCCAGCAGCCTCGACCCGAGCAATCAGCCCCAGCATTTT.